Below, 26 T cell receptor beta chains from the same sample are listed, as sequenced in a study of blood T cell repertoires in COVID-19. Data came from immunoSEQ multiplex PCR; TCRdb stores just in-frame clones and leaves some out. This sample has approximately 190,000 clones, with approximately 84% found just once. The specimen was PBMCs or T cells enriched from blood (not recorded which). Receptors originate from a man aged 40-55 years who had recovered from COVID-19.

J is TRBJ2-1 and V is TRBV3-1 (or the pseudogene TRBV3-2); TRBD2 matches 10 bases. The trim removed 5 bases at V and 4 bases at J, leaving 5 bases unmatched. CDR3 size: 15 residues. Germline CDR1 and CDR2: LGHDT and YNNKEL (reference sequence). CDR3 DNA: TGTGCCAGCAGCATAAGCGGGGGGGGATACAATGAGCAGTTCTTC. It yields the protein CASSISGGGYNEQFF.

The chain employs TRBV2 and TRBJ1-1; TRBD1 might be the D (5 bases). The germline gives CDR1 SNHLY, CDR2 FYNNEI. V lost 0 bases, J lost 2 bases, and 10 bases lay in between. This CDR3 spans 15 amino acids. CDR3 region: CASSEARGINTEAFF. CDR3 DNA: TGTGCCAGCAGTGAAGCTCGGGGGATCAACACTGAAGCTTTCTTT.

This chain connects TRBV6-5 to TRBJ2-7; perhaps TRBD1 as D (5 bases). Between the trimmed V and J ends, which lost 7 bases and 3 bases, there was a span of 10 bases. Germline V gene sequence: CDR1 MNHEY, CDR2 SVGAGI. The CDR3 has 12 residues. The CDR3 DNA follows: TGTGCCAGCAAAGCAGACAGCTACGAGCAGTACTTC. The encoded protein is CASKADSYEQYF.

The CDR3 DNA sequence: TGTGCCAGCAGTGAGTACCACCGGGACAGCTATAATTCACCCCTCCACTTT. Protein sequence: CASSEYHRDSYNSPLHF. The chain uses TRBV6-1 and TRBJ1-6; 7 positions agree with TRBD1. CDR1 is MNHNS and CDR2 is SASEGT in the germline V gene. The CDR3 covers 17 residues. V dropped 3 bases and J dropped 3; count of bases not matched to a gene: 8.

The genes are TRBV28 and TRBJ1-4; maybe TRBD1 (6 bases). The germline CDR1 and CDR2 sequences are MDHEN and SYDVKM. Trimming stripped 8 bases from V and 8 bases from J, with 15 bases between. This CDR3 has 13 residues. The CDR3 spells CASLGALEEKLFF. CDR3 DNA: TGTGCCAGCTTGGGGGCCCTTGAGGAAAAACTGTTTTTT.

V is TRBV30 and J is TRBJ1-2; D not certain. Per the germline V gene, CDR1 is GTSNPN and CDR2 is SVGIG (reference sequence). Trimming pared 5 bases from V and 8 bases from J, leaving 21 bases between. This CDR3 has 14 amino acids. As DNA, the CDR3 is TGTGCCTGGTCGGGGAGGAGGCCTATGGGGGGCTACACCTTC. It translates to CAWSGRRPMGGYTF.

The gene calls are TRBV28 and TRBJ2-1; 11 bases line up with TRBD2. Germline V lookup: CDR1 MDHEN, CDR2 SYDVKM. After removal of 9 bases from V and 5 bases from J, the junction contained 6 bases not matched to a gene. This CDR3 has 14 residues. The CDR3 DNA follows: TGTGCCAGTCTCGGGACTAGCGGAAACAATGAGCAGTTCTTC. Protein: CASLGTSGNNEQFF.

The chain is built from TRBV7-9 and TRBJ1-4, with 10 nucleotides matching TRBD1. Germline loops: CDR1 SEHNR, CDR2 FQNEAQ (reference sequence). The CDR3 length is 15 residues. Losses at the gene ends were 5 bases for V and 8 bases for J; bases not matched to a gene: 8. In DNA, the CDR3 is TGTGCCAGCAGCACCACTGGGACAGGGGAGGAAAAACTGTTTTTT. This sequence encodes CASSTTGTGEEKLFF.

The chain is built from TRBV18 and TRBJ2-1, with D possibly TRBD1 on 5 matching bases. Germline assignment: CDR1 KGHSH and CDR2 LQKENI. Trimming stripped 6 bases from V and 3 bases from J, with 15 bases between. CDR3 length equals 15 residues. The CDR3 coding sequence is TGTGCCAGCTCCCACGGACACGTAGACTACAATGAGCAGTTCTTC. Protein: CASSHGHVDYNEQFF.

The rearrangement uses TRBV30 and TRBJ1-2; D possibly corresponds to TRBD1 (5 bases). The CDR3 is made up of 14 amino acids. Germline V gene lookup returns CDR1 GTSNPN and CDR2 SVGIG (reference sequence). With 0 bases removed from V and 4 bases from J, the gap between germline ends came to 12 bases. For the CDR3, the DNA is TGTGCCTGGAGTGTGCTTGGGGCAGCCTATGGCTACACCTTC. Protein sequence: CAWSVLGAAYGYTF.

The CDR3 loop reads CASSRAPGQGVSPLHF. For the CDR3, the DNA is TGTGCCAGCAGCCGAGCCCCGGGACAGGGGGTTTCACCCCTCCACTTT. The chain couples TRBV7-8 to TRBJ1-6, with 11 bases that match TRBD1. Germline values: CDR1 SGHVS, CDR2 FQNEAQ. The CDR3 extends over 16 amino acids. The ends lost 5 bases at V and 9 bases at J; junction bases unmatched: 9.

The chain is built from TRBV5-6 and TRBJ2-3; TRBD2 might be the D (7 bases). Germline V gene data show CDR1 as SGHDT and CDR2 as YYEEEE. Trimming removed 1 base from V and 1 base from J, with 10 bases in between. There are 15 residues in the CDR3. The chain's CDR3 is CASSLWGGGTDTQYF. For the CDR3, the DNA is TGTGCCAGCAGCTTGTGGGGGGGCGGCACAGATACGCAGTATTTT. Full variable domain (outside the CDR3, taken from reference TRBV5-6 and TRBJ2-3): DAGVTQSPTHLIKTRGQQVTLRCSPKSGHDTVSWYQQALGQGPQFIFQYYEEEERQRGNFPDRFSGHQFPNYSSELNVNALLLGDSALYLCASSLWGGGTDTQYFGPGTRLTVL.

The chain joins TRBV30 to TRBJ1-2; D perhaps matches TRBD1 (6 bases). V was pared by 0 bases and J by 4 bases, with 12 bases between. The CDR3 sequence is 14 residues long. Germline-derived CDR1 and CDR2 are GTSNPN and SVGIG (reference sequence). CDR3 sequence (DNA): TGTGCCTGGAGTGTAGCAGGGGCGCGCTATGGCTACACCTTC. It codes for CAWSVAGARYGYTF. The variable domain in full, completed from reference TRBV30 and TRBJ1-2, reads SQTIHQWPATLVQPVGSPLSLECTVEGTSNPNLYWYRQAAGRGLQLLFYSVGIGQISSEVPQNLSASRPQDRQFILSSKKLLLSDSGFYLCAWSVAGARYGYTFGSGTRLTVV.

This chain links TRBV23-1 with TRBJ2-7; TRBD1 might be the D (6 bases). TRBV23-1 falls under the ORF class, with uncertain function. The CDR3 is 13 amino acids. The germline V and J ends were trimmed by 8 bases and 0 bases, with 11 bases remaining between them. CDR3 loop: CASARGHSYEQYF. CDR3 nucleotides: TGCGCCAGCGCCAGGGGCCACTCCTACGAGCAGTACTTC.

This chain links TRBV11-2 with TRBJ2-3; no firm D call. With 1 base removed from V and 5 bases from J, the gap between germline ends came to 4 bases. The CDR3 contains 12 residues. Germline V gives CDR1 SGHAT, CDR2 FQNNGV. This chain's CDR3 is CASSLGRDTQYF. CDR3 DNA: TGTGCCAGCAGCTTAGGGAGAGATACGCAGTATTTT.

This chain connects TRBV28 to TRBJ2-7, with 7 bases matching TRBD1. The J segment lost 3 bases and the V segment lost 7 bases, leaving 12 bases of the junction unmatched. Germline V gene lookup returns CDR1 MDHEN and CDR2 SYDVKM. The CDR3 covers 15 residues. The CDR3 loop reads CASKTGLGVIYEQYF. The CDR3 DNA reads TGTGCCAGCAAGACAGGGCTTGGGGTTATCTACGAGCAGTACTTC.

In its sample, this clone was seen once. This sequence joins TRBV3-1 (or the pseudogene TRBV3-2) and TRBJ2-1, with 8 bases aligning to TRBD2. After removal of 3 bases from V and 4 bases from J, the junction contained 8 bases not matched to a gene. Germline lookup yields CDR1 LGHDT and CDR2 YNNKEL (reference sequence). The CDR3 length is 16 residues. Here the CDR3 DNA reads TGTGCCAGCAGCCACGCACCTCGCGGGGGGTACAATGAGCAGTTCTTC. Translation gives CASSHAPRGGYNEQFF.

The chain recombines TRBV7-9 with TRBJ1-4; D gene uncertain. V was shortened by 1 base and J by 0 bases, with 9 bases between the two germline ends. Looked up from germline, CDR1 is SEHNR and CDR2 is FQNEAQ (reference sequence). The CDR3 sequence is 16 residues long. The CDR3 sequence is CASSLDGGATNEKLFF. The DNA for the CDR3 is TGTGCCAGCAGCTTAGATGGCGGAGCAACTAATGAAAAACTGTTTTTT.

This chain connects TRBV7-2 to TRBJ1-5; 7 bases align to TRBD1. Germline V CDR1 and CDR2: SGHTA, FQGNSA. The CDR3 sequence is 15 residues long. With V trimmed by 2 bases and J by 3 bases, 4 bases remained unmatched. Here the CDR3 DNA reads TGTGCCAGCAGCTTATCACAGGGGAACAATCAGCCCCAGCATTTT. As protein: CASSLSQGNNQPQHF.

In its sample, this clone was seen once. J is TRBJ2-5 and V is TRBV7-2; maybe TRBD1 (5 bases). The CDR3 contains 17 residues. V was cut by 1 base and J by 1 base, with 16 bases left in between. Germline V gene sequence: CDR1 SGHTA, CDR2 FQGNSA. For the CDR3, the DNA is TGTGCCAGCAGCTTAGGACTCCAAGACAGATTCCAAGAGACCCAGTACTTC. It is translated as CASSLGLQDRFQETQYF. The full variable domain, rest sourced from reference TRBV7-2 and TRBJ2-5, is GAGVSQSPSNKVTEKGKDVELRCDPISGHTALYWYRQSLGQGLEFLIYFQGNSAPDKSGLPSDRFSAERTGGSVSTLTIQRTQQEDSAVYLCASSLGLQDRFQETQYFGPGTRLLVL.

CDR3 DNA sequence: TGTGCCAGCAGCGCCAGGAACACTGAAGCTTTCTTT. It yields the protein CASSARNTEAFF. The chain recombines TRBV9 with TRBJ1-1; no clear D. The CDR3 extends over 12 amino acids. With 3 bases removed from V and 1 base from J, the gap between germline ends came to 4 bases. CDR1 is SGDLS and CDR2 is YYNGEE in the germline V gene.

The CDR3 sequence: CASKQGFSNTGELFF. The CDR3 bases are TGTGCCAGCAAACAGGGGTTTTCGAACACCGGGGAGCTGTTTTTT. The V gene is TRBV13, the J gene TRBJ2-2, with 7 positions matching TRBD1. The V gene end was trimmed by 7 bases and the J gene end by 0 bases; junction bases not matched to a gene: 5. The length of the CDR3 is 15 residues. CDR1 PRHDT and CDR2 FYEKMQ come from the germline V gene (reference sequence).

This chain uses TRBV11-1 with TRBJ2-7; the match to TRBD2 covers 14 bases. V shed 5 bases and J 3 bases; nucleotides not matched to a gene: 3. Looked up from germline, CDR1 is SGHAT and CDR2 is FQDESV (reference sequence). The CDR3 sequence is 15 residues long. Here the CDR3 DNA reads TGTGCCAGCAGCCGGGGACTAGCGGGGGTCTACGAGCAGTACTTC. It is translated as CASSRGLAGVYEQYF.

The V and J genes are TRBV19 and TRBJ2-2; TRBD1 matches 7 bases. CDR1 is LNHDA and CDR2 is SQIVND in the germline V gene (reference sequence). The CDR3 is 16 amino acids. V lost 5 bases to trimming and J lost 1 base; unmatched junction nucleotides: 7. CDR3 region: CASSLTQGRNTGELFF. The DNA of the CDR3 is TGTGCCAGTAGTTTAACACAGGGGCGGAACACCGGGGAGCTGTTTTTT.

The chain combines TRBV10-3 with TRBJ1-6; no clear D. Germline V gene lookup returns CDR1 ENHRY and CDR2 SYGVKD. The CDR3 covers 17 residues. The ends were cut back, 0 bases at V and 2 bases at J, with 11 bases in the middle. CDR3 DNA: TGTGCCATCAGTGAGTCATTCCCTTTCCCCTATAATTCACCCCTCCACTTT. It is translated as CAISESFPFPYNSPLHF.

J is TRBJ1-1 and V is TRBV2; tentative D call: TRBD1 (6 bases). CDR3 length: 13 residues. The germline V and J ends were trimmed by 9 bases and 5 bases, with 16 bases remaining between them. Germline assignment: CDR1 SNHLY and CDR2 FYNNEI. In DNA form, the CDR3 reads TGTGCCAGGAGCCTGGGGGCGAGGACTGAAGCTTTCTTT. Translated, it gives CARSLGARTEAFF. Full variable domain (remainder filled in from reference TRBV2 and TRBJ1-1): EPEVTQTPSHQVTQMGQEVILRCVPISNHLYFYWYRQILGQKVEFLVSFYNNEISEKSEIFDDQFSVERPDGSNFTLKIRSTKLEDSAMYFCARSLGARTEAFFGQGTRLTVV.